Listed below are T cell receptor beta chains from one sample, sequenced in a study of regulatory T cells in long-lasting Graves disease. From the multiplex PCR reads, TCRdb called clonotypes with MiXCR, one entry per CDR3 protein. The sample yields 650,000 to 850,000 distinct CDR3 sequences, around 30% seen once. The sample here was peripheral blood mononuclear cells (PBMCs), taken when the disease was refractory, from a patient treated with antithyroid drugs. Source of these receptors: a female donor with Graves disease. CDR3s include the opening cysteine and the closing phenylalanine or tryptophan. The order of the fields is CDR3 DNA, CDR3 protein, clone size, V gene, J gene, D gene, CDR3 length. D genes are given only for firm matches. A row's size may be missing; if present it is once, few, many or a size class.

DNA: TGTGCCAGCAGCCCTTTCGGGTCCTTGGGCTATGGCTACACCTTC; CDR3: CASSPFGSLGYGYTF; size: .; V: TRBV11-2; J: TRBJ1-2; D: .; length: 15
DNA: TGTGCCTGGAGTGTAAGACGACCCTTGGAAAAACTGTTTTTT; CDR3: CAWSVRRPLEKLFF; size: once; V: TRBV30; J: TRBJ1-4; D: .; length: 14
DNA: TGTGCCAGCACGCAACACCCGTTCAATTCACCCCTCCACTTT; CDR3: CASTQHPFNSPLHF; size: .; V: TRBV28; J: TRBJ1-6; D: .; length: 14
DNA: TGCAGTGCTAGAGTAGGGAGCAGCGAGGAGACCCAGTACTTC; CDR3: CSARVGSSEETQYF; size: .; V: TRBV20-1; J: TRBJ2-5; D: .; length: 14
DNA: TGTGCCAGCAGACTTTACTCCTCTGGAAACACCATATATTTT; CDR3: CASRLYSSGNTIYF; size: few; V: TRBV12-3/TRBV12-4; J: TRBJ1-3; D: .; length: 14
DNA: TGTGCCAGCAGTTCTTCTGAAGCTTTCTTT; CDR3: CASSSSEAFF; size: .; V: TRBV6-9; J: TRBJ1-1; D: .; length: 10
DNA: TGTGCCACCAGCAGATTGGGACAGTATGGCAATCAGCCCCAGCATTTT; CDR3: CATSRLGQYGNQPQHF; size: .; V: TRBV15; J: TRBJ1-5; D: TRBD1; length: 16
DNA: TGTGCCAGCAGTTACTCTTCAGGGGCGTATAGCAATCAGCCCCAGCATTTT; CDR3: CASSYSSGAYSNQPQHF; size: few; V: TRBV6-5; J: TRBJ1-5; D: .; length: 17
DNA: TGCGCCAGCAGCGAGGGAGGACAGGGAAGCGGCTACACCTTC; CDR3: CASSEGGQGSGYTF; size: .; V: TRBV5-1; J: TRBJ1-2; D: TRBD1; length: 14
DNA: TGTGCCAGCAGGCGACCGGGACAGGGGGCCGCTCAGCCCCAGCATTTT; CDR3: CASRRPGQGAAQPQHF; size: .; V: TRBV6-1; J: TRBJ1-5; D: TRBD1; length: 16
DNA: TGCGCCAGCGGTTGGTCGGGGAGTTCCTACGAGCAGTACTTC; CDR3: CASGWSGSSYEQYF; size: once; V: TRBV5-1; J: TRBJ2-7; D: .; length: 14
DNA: TGTGCCAGCAGTGTTCAGACTGAAGCTTTCTTT; CDR3: CASSVQTEAFF; size: few; V: TRBV2; J: TRBJ1-1; D: .; length: 11
DNA: TGTGCCAGCAGCTTCCCGGCGGGAGGATTCGACGAGCAGTACTTC; CDR3: CASSFPAGGFDEQYF; size: many; V: TRBV5-4; J: TRBJ2-7; D: TRBD2; length: 15
DNA: TGTGCCAGCAGCACGACAGGCGCCGTTATGCCCCAGCATTTT; CDR3: CASSTTGAVMPQHF; size: .; V: TRBV5-5; J: TRBJ1-5; D: .; length: 14
DNA: TGTGCCAGCAGCGCTTCGCCCGGGGAGACCCAGTACTTC; CDR3: CASSASPGETQYF; size: few; V: TRBV2; J: TRBJ2-5; D: .; length: 13
DNA: TGTGCCAGCAGTCCAATTCCCGGGTCCAATTCCGAGCAGTACTTC; CDR3: CASSPIPGSNSEQYF; size: few; V: TRBV6-1; J: TRBJ2-7; D: .; length: 15
DNA: TGTGCCAGCAGTTCGGACAGGGGCTACTATGGCTACACCTTC; CDR3: CASSSDRGYYGYTF; size: many; V: TRBV28; J: TRBJ1-2; D: TRBD1; length: 14
DNA: TGTGCCAGCAGTTTTGGGATTAGCCGCCAGGGAGGGAACACTGAAGCTTTCTTT; CDR3: CASSFGISRQGGNTEAFF; size: few; V: TRBV27; J: TRBJ1-1; D: .; length: 18
DNA: TGTGCCAGCAGTTACCAGGACAGGCTGAACACTGAAGCTTTCTTT; CDR3: CASSYQDRLNTEAFF; size: few; V: TRBV6-5; J: TRBJ1-1; D: TRBD1; length: 15
DNA: TGTGCCAGCAGTTATTTTCCAGCGGGAGGGTCTGGGGCCAACGTCCTGACTTTC; CDR3: CASSYFPAGGSGANVLTF; size: .; V: TRBV6-2/TRBV6-3; J: TRBJ2-6; D: TRBD2; length: 18
DNA: TGCAGTGCTAGGGGGGACAGGGCATTAGGTTACGAGCAGTACTTC; CDR3: CSARGDRALGYEQYF; size: few; V: TRBV20-1; J: TRBJ2-7; D: TRBD1; length: 15
DNA: TGCAGTGCTAGTGGGGGTAGCAATCAGCCCCAGCATTTT; CDR3: CSASGGSNQPQHF; size: .; V: TRBV20-1; J: TRBJ1-5; D: .; length: 13
DNA: TGCAGCGTTGAAAGTACAGGGGATCCTGGAAACACCATATATTTT; CDR3: CSVESTGDPGNTIYF; size: .; V: TRBV29-1; J: TRBJ1-3; D: TRBD1; length: 15
DNA: TGTGCCAGCAGCAAGACGGAACAGGGCTACCAAGAGACCCAGTACTTC; CDR3: CASSKTEQGYQETQYF; size: .; V: TRBV7-9; J: TRBJ2-5; D: .; length: 16
DNA: TGTGCCAGCAGTGTTTTTGGCACCGGGGAGCTGTTTTTT; CDR3: CASSVFGTGELFF; size: .; V: TRBV6-1; J: TRBJ2-2; D: .; length: 13
DNA: TGTGCCAGCAGTGAACCGGCAGGGGCTGGAAACACCATATATTTT; CDR3: CASSEPAGAGNTIYF; size: .; V: TRBV6-1; J: TRBJ1-3; D: .; length: 15
DNA: TGCAGTGCTAAGGACGCAAGCGACTATGGCTACACCTTC; CDR3: CSAKDASDYGYTF; size: few; V: TRBV20-1; J: TRBJ1-2; D: .; length: 13
DNA: TGCGCCAGCAGTAGGGTAGCGGGGAGCCACGAGCAGTACTTC; CDR3: CASSRVAGSHEQYF; size: .; V: TRBV5-1; J: TRBJ2-7; D: TRBD2; length: 14
DNA: TGTGCCAGTAGTATGAACAGGGCCAATCAGCCCCAGCATTTT; CDR3: CASSMNRANQPQHF; size: .; V: TRBV19; J: TRBJ1-5; D: .; length: 14
DNA: TGTGCCAGCAGTCCCGGAGCGTCCGGCGAGGGCTACACCTTC; CDR3: CASSPGASGEGYTF; size: many; V: TRBV2; J: TRBJ1-2; D: .; length: 14
DNA: TGCAGTGCCCCCCGGACAGTTGTGGGCTGGATCGCTCAAGAGACCCAGTACTTC; CDR3: CSAPRTVVGWIAQETQYF; size: many; V: TRBV20-1; J: TRBJ2-5; D: .; length: 18
DNA: TGTGCCAGCAGCCCCGGACAGGGGACGAACACTGAAGCTTTCTTT; CDR3: CASSPGQGTNTEAFF; size: .; V: TRBV6-1; J: TRBJ1-1; D: TRBD1; length: 15
DNA: TGTGCCAGCAGCCTGACAGGGAAGGTTGGAAACACCATATATTTT; CDR3: CASSLTGKVGNTIYF; size: .; V: TRBV2; J: TRBJ1-3; D: TRBD1; length: 15
DNA: TGTGCCAGCAGTGAAGCGCTTCGACGCGCCGCTGAAGCTTTCTTT; CDR3: CASSEALRRAAEAFF; size: many; V: TRBV6-1; J: TRBJ1-1; D: .; length: 15
DNA: TGCAGTGCTTTCATTGCTAGCAAGACAGATACGCAGTATTTT; CDR3: CSAFIASKTDTQYF; size: .; V: TRBV20-1; J: TRBJ2-3; D: .; length: 14
DNA: TGTGCTAGTGGTTTGGTCCTTATGGGACACACCTCCACCGGGGAGCTGTTTTTT; CDR3: CASGLVLMGHTSTGELFF; size: .; V: TRBV12-5; J: TRBJ2-2; D: .; length: 18
DNA: TGTGCCAGCAGGCGAGCGGGAGTTTACGAGCAGTACTTC; CDR3: CASRRAGVYEQYF; size: few; V: TRBV12-3/TRBV12-4; J: TRBJ2-7; D: TRBD2; length: 13
DNA: TGTGCCACCAGCAGTAAAGAGGGCAGGGGACCCAACACTGAAGCTTTCTTT; CDR3: CATSSKEGRGPNTEAFF; size: .; V: TRBV15; J: TRBJ1-1; D: .; length: 17
DNA: TGTGCCTGGAGTGCCCGGGACAGCCAAGAGACCCAGTACTTC; CDR3: CAWSARDSQETQYF; size: .; V: TRBV30; J: TRBJ2-5; D: TRBD1; length: 14
DNA: TGTGCCAGCAGTTATACCCTAACTTACGAGCAGTACTTC; CDR3: CASSYTLTYEQYF; size: .; V: TRBV6-2/TRBV6-3; J: TRBJ2-7; D: .; length: 13
DNA: TGTGCCAGCAGTTATCCCCCCCGGGGGCGGAGCGAGCAGTACTTC; CDR3: CASSYPPRGRSEQYF; size: .; V: TRBV6-2/TRBV6-3; J: TRBJ2-7; D: .; length: 15
DNA: TGCAGCGTTCGCCAGGGGGACATTCAGTACTTC; CDR3: CSVRQGDIQYF; size: .; V: TRBV29-1; J: TRBJ2-4; D: TRBD1; length: 11
DNA: TGTGCCAGTAGTCAACAGCTCCTCTATGGCTACACCTTC; CDR3: CASSQQLLYGYTF; size: many; V: TRBV19; J: TRBJ1-2; D: .; length: 13
DNA: TGTGCCAGCAGCCCCTGGACAGAGAATGAAAAACTGTTTTTT; CDR3: CASSPWTENEKLFF; size: .; V: TRBV3-1; J: TRBJ1-4; D: .; length: 14